The T cell receptor (beta chain) described here comes from a study of shared clonotypes between healthy human individuals. General study points: In a few donors, about 5% of naive CD4 clonotypes appeared in common.

Donation came from healthy HIV-negative adults that had no recent acute infections or vaccinations. This CDR3 region has 16 residues. Looked up from germline, CDR1 is SGHRS and CDR2 is YFSETQ. Trimming removed 3 bases from V and 6 bases from J, with 18 bases in between. As to this clone: Its target is unknown.

TCRdb's table, derived via immunoSEQ multiplex PCR, lists solely in-frame clones and lacks some. The profile shows approximately 2.3 million clones, 90% to 95% of them singletons. Source material: naive CD4+ T cells from PBMCs. Regarding subset: CD45RA+ positively selected. The V call is TRBV5-1, the J call TRBJ2-2, with a weak D call TRBD1 (7 bases). This clonotype was sampled from a man between 18 and 29 years old in good health. Some clones in this sample may be carry-over from other donors' samples. Here the CDR3 reads CASSSPTGIAAGELFF. In DNA, the CDR3 is TGCGCCAGCAGCTCCCCGACAGGGATAGCGGCCGGGGAGCTGTTTTTT.